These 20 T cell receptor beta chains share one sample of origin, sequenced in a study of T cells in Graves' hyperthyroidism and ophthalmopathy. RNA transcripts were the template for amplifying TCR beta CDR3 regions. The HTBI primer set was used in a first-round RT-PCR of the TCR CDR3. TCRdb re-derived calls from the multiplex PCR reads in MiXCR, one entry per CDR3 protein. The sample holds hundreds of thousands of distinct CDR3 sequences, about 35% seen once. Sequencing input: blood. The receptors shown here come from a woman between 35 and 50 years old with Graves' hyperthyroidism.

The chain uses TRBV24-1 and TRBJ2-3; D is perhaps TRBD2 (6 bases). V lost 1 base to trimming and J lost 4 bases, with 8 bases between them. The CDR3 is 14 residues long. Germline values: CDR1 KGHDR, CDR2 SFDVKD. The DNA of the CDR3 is TGTGCCACCAGTGATTTTCGACTAGCAGATACGCAGTATTTT. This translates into CATSDFRLADTQYF.

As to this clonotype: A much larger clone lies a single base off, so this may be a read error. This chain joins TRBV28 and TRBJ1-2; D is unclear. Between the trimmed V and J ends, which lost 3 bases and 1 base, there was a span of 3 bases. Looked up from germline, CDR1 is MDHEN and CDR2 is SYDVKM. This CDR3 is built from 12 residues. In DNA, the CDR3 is TGTGCCAGCAGTTTTGTTAACTATGGCTACACCTTC. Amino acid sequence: CASSFVNYGYTF.

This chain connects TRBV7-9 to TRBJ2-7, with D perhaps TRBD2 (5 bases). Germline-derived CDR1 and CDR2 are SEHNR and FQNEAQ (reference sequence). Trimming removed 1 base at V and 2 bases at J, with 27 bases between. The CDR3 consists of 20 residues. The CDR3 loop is CASSLVAVRRAPTSAYEQYF. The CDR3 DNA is TGTGCCAGCAGCTTAGTTGCTGTTCGAAGGGCACCCACTAGTGCCTACGAGCAGTACTTC.

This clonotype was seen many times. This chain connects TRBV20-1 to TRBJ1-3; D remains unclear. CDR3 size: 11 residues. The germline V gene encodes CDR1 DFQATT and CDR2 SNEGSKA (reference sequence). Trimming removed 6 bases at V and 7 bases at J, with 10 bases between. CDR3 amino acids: CSARWGNTIYF. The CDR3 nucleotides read TGCAGTGCCCGTTGGGGTAACACCATATATTTT.

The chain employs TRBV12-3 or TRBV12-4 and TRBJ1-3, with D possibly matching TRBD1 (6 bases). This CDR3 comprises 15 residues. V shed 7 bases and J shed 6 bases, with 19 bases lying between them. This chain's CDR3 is CASIRNRGAENTIYF. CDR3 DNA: TGTGCCAGCATCCGTAACCGGGGGGCCGAAAACACCATATATTTT.

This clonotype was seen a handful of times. The CDR3 is CASSQDLGSPLHF. The CDR3 bases are TGCGCCAGCAGCCAAGATCTCGGTTCACCCCTCCACTTT. This chain uses TRBV4-3 with TRBJ1-6, with D unresolved. The CDR3 has 13 residues. V gave up 0 bases and J gave up 9 bases, with 6 bases separating them. Germline V gene sequence: CDR1 LGHNA, CDR2 YSLEER.

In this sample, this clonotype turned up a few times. The CDR3 sequence is CATAYHTTRNQFLGQPQHF. The CDR3 bases are TGTGCCACCGCATACCACACTACCAGGAACCAATTTCTAGGGCAGCCCCAGCATTTT. The rearrangement joins TRBV10-3 to TRBJ1-5; D remains unclear. V lost 10 bases to trimming and J lost 7 bases, with 35 bases between them. This CDR3 contains 19 residues. In germline, CDR1 is ENHRY, CDR2 SYGVKD.

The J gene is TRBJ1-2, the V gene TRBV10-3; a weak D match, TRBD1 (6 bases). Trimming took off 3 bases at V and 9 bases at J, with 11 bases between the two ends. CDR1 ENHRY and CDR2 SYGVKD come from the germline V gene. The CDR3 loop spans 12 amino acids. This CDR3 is CAISDRGNSYTF. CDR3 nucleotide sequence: TGTGCCATCAGTGACAGGGGTAATAGCTACACCTTC.

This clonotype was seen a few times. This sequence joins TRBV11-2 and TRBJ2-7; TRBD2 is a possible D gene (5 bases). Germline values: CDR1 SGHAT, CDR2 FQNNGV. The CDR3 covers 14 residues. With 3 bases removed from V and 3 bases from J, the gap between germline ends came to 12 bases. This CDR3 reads CASSFRDSLYEQYF. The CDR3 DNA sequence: TGTGCCAGCAGCTTCCGGGATTCCCTCTACGAGCAGTACTTC.

CDR3 sequence (DNA): TGTGCCAGCAGTTACGGGGGCGCCCGGGACGAGCAGTACTTC. Protein sequence: CASSYGGARDEQYF. The chain combines TRBV19 with TRBJ2-7; D is perhaps TRBD1 or TRBD2 (6 bases each). The CDR3 sequence is 14 residues long. V was cut by 9 bases and J by 5 bases, with 20 bases left in between. The V gene's germline CDR1 is LNHDA and CDR2 SQIVND (reference sequence).

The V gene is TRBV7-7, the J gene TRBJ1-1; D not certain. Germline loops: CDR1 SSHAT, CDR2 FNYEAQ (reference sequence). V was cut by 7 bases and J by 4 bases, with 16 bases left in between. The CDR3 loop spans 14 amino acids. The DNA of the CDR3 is TGTGCCAGCAACCGACGCGCGAAAAGCACTGAAGCTTTCTTT. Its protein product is CASNRRAKSTEAFF.

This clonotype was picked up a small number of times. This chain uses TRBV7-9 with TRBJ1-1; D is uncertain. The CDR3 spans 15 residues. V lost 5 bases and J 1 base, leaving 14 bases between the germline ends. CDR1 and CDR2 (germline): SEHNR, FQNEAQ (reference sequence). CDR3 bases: TGTGCCAGCAGCCCTCTGGTGGGAGGGAACACTGAAGCTTTCTTT. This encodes CASSPLVGGNTEAFF.

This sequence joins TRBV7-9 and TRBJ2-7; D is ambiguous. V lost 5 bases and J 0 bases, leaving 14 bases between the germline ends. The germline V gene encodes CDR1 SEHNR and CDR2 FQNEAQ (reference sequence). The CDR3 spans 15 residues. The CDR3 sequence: CASSPKSYSSYEQYF. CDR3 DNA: TGTGCCAGCAGCCCGAAATCGTACAGCTCCTACGAGCAGTACTTC.

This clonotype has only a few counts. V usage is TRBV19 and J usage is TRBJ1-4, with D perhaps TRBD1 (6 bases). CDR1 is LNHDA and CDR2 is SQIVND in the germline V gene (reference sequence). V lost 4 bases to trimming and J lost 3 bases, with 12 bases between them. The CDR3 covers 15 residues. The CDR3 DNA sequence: TGTGCCAGTAGTAATCAGGGGCGGGCTAATGAAAAACTGTTTTTT. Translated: CASSNQGRANEKLFF.

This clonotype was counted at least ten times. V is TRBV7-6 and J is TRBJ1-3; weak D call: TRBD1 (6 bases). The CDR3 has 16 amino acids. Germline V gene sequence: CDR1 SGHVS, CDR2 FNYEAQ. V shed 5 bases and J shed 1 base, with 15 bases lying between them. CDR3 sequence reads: CASSKGSGVSGNTIYF. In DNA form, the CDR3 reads TGTGCCAGCAGCAAAGGGTCAGGGGTTTCTGGAAACACCATATATTTT.

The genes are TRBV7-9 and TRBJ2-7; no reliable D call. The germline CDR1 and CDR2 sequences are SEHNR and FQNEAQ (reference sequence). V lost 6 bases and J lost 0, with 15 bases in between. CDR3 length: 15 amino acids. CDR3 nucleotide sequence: TGTGCCAGCAGTCCATCCCTTTACATCTCCTACGAGCAGTACTTC. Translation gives CASSPSLYISYEQYF.

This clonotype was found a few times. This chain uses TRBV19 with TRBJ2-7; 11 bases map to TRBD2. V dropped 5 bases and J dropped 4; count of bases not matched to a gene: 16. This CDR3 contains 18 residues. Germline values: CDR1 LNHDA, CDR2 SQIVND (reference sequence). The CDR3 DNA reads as TGTGCCAGTAGTCCCACTCCCGGGACTAGCGGTCCAGGGTACGAGCAGTACTTC. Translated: CASSPTPGTSGPGYEQYF.

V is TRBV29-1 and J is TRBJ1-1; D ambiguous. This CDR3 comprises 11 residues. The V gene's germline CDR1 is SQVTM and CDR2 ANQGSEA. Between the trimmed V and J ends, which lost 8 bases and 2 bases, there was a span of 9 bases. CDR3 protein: CSSSGNTEAFF. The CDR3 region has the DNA TGCAGCTCCTCAGGTAACACTGAAGCTTTCTTT.

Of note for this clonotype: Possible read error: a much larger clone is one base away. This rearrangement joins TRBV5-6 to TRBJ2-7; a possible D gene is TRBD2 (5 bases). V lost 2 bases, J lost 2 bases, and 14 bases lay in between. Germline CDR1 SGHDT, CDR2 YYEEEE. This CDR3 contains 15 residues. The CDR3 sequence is CASSFGSVAPYEQYF. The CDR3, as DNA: TGTGCCAGCAGCTTCGGTAGCGTCGCCCCCTACGAGCAGTACTTC.

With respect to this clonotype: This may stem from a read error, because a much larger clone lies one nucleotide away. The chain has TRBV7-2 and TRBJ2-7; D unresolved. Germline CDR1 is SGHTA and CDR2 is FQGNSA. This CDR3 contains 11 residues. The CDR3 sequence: CVSSQEYEQYF. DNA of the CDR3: TGTGTCAGCAGCCAGGAATACGAGCAGTACTTC.